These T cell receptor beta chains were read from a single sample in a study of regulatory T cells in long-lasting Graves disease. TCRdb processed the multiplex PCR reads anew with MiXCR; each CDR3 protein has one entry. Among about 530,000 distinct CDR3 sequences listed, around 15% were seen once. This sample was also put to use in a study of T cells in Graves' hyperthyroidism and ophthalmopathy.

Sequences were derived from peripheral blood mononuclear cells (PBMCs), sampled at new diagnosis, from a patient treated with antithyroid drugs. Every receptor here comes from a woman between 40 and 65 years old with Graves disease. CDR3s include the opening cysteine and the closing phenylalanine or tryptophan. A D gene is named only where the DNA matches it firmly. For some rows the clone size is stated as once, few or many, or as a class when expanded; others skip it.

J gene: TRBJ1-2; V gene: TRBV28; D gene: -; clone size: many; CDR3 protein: CASGSYLLSGNYGYTF; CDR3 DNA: TGTGCCAGTGGGTCCTATCTACTGTCTGGAAACTATGGCTACACCTTC
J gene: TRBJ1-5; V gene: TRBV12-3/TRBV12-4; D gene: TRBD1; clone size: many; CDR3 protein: CASSSPGTGGVQPQHF; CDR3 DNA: TGTGCCAGCAGTTCTCCCGGGACAGGGGGCGTTCAGCCCCAGCATTTT
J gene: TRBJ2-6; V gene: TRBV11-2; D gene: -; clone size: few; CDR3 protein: CASSLERSSGANVLTF; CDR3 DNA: TGTGCCAGCAGCTTAGAAAGGTCCTCTGGGGCCAACGTCCTGACTTTC
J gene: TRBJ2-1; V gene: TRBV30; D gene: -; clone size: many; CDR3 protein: CAWRGLGPKFF; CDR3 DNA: TGTGCCTGGAGAGGTCTCGGGCCTAAGTTCTTC
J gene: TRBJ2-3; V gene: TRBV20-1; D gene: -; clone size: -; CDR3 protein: CSATTAGANTDTQYF; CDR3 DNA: TGCAGTGCTACGACGGCGGGGGCAAACACAGATACGCAGTATTTT
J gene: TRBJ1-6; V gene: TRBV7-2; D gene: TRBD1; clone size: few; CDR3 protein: CASSGRDRINSPLHF; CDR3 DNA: TGTGCCAGCAGCGGCCGGGACAGAATCAATTCACCCCTCCACTTT
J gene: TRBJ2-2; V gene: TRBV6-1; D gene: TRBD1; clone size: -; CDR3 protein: CASTPGQSNTGELFF; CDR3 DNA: TGTGCCAGCACTCCGGGACAGTCGAACACCGGGGAGCTGTTTTTT
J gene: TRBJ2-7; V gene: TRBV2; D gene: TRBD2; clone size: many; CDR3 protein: CASSREVHEQYF; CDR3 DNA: TGTGCCAGCAGTCGGGAGGTACACGAGCAGTACTTC
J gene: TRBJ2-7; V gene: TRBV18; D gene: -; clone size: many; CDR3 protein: CASSPPTPYYEQYF; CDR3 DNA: TGTGCCAGCTCACCACCGACCCCTTACTACGAGCAGTACTTC
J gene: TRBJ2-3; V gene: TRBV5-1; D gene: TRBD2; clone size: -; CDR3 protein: CASSLRGDYTDTQYF; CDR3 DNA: TGTGCCAGCAGCTTGCGTGGGGACTACACAGATACGCAGTATTTT
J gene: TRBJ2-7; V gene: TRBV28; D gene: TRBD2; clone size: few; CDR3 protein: CASIGLAGGQGEQHF; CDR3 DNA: TGTGCCAGCATCGGGCTAGCGGGGGGGCAGGGCGAGCAGCACTTC
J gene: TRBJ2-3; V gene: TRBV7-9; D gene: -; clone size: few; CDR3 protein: CASSHGTLDTQYF; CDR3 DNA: TGTGCCAGCAGCCACGGGACGCTTGATACGCAGTATTTT
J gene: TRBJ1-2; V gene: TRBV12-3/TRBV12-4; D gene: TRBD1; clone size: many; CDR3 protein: CASSWDRASGYTF; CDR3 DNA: TGTGCCAGCAGTTGGGACAGAGCTAGCGGCTACACCTTC
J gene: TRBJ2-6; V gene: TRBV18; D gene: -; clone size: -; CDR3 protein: CASSPQQGRLSGANVLTF; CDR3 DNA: TGTGCCAGCTCTCCTCAACAGGGAAGACTTTCTGGGGCCAACGTCCTGACTTTC
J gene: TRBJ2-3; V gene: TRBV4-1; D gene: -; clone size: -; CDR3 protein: CASSQDSRSRGATDTQYF; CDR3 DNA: TGCGCCAGCAGCCAAGATTCCCGCAGCAGGGGGGCCACAGATACGCAGTATTTT
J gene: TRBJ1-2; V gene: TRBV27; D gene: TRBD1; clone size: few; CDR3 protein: CASRWTGGGYTF; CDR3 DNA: TGTGCCAGCAGGTGGACAGGAGGAGGCTACACCTTC
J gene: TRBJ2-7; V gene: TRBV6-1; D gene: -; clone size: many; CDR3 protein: CASVPPGRTYEQYF; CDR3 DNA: TGTGCCAGTGTTCCCCCTGGACGGACCTACGAGCAGTACTTC
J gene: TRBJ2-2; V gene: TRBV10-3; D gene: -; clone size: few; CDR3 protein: CAISEGGLTANTGELFF; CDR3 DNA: TGTGCCATCAGTGAGGGGGGGCTCACCGCGAACACCGGGGAGCTGTTTTTT
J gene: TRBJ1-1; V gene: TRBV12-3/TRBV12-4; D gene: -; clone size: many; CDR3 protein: CASRPAGLATEAFF; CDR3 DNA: TGTGCCAGCAGACCCGCGGGGTTGGCCACTGAAGCTTTCTTT
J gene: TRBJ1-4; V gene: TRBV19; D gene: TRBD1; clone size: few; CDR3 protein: CASSFLQGGGEKLFF; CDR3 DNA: TGTGCCAGTAGTTTTCTCCAGGGGGGTGGTGAAAAACTGTTTTTT
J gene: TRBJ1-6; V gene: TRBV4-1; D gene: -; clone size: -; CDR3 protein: CASSQDRVGHSPLHF; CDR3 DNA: TGCGCCAGCAGCCAAGATCGGGTGGGGCATTCACCCCTCCACTTT
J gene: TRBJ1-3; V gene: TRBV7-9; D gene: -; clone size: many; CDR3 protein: CASSLPAGGNTIYF; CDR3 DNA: TGTGCCAGCAGCTTGCCGGCGGGGGGAAACACCATATATTTT
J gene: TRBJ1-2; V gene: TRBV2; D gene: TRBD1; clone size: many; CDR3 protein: CASRERQGNYGYTF; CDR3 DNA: TGTGCCAGCAGGGAAAGACAGGGGAACTATGGCTACACCTTC
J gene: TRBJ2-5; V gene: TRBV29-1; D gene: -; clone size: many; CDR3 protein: CSVELAPLRETQYF; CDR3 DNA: TGCAGCGTTGAACTGGCCCCACTCAGAGAGACCCAGTACTTC
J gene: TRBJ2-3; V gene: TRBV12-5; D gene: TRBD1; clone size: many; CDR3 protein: CASGLGTGSSTDTQYF; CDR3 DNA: TGTGCTAGTGGCCTCGGGACAGGGTCTAGCACAGATACGCAGTATTTT
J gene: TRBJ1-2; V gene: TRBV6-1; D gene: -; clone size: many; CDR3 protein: CASSQRPGQYEVGYTF; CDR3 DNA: TGTGCCAGCTCTCAGAGGCCCGGACAGTATGAGGTGGGCTACACCTTC
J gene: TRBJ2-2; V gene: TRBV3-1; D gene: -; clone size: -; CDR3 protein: CASSPFAPEGELFF; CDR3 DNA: TGTGCCAGCAGCCCCTTCGCCCCCGAAGGGGAGCTGTTTTTT
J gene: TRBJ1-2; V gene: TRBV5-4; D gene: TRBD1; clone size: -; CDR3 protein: CASSSSGTDYGYTF; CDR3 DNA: TGTGCCAGCAGCTCGTCCGGGACAGATTATGGCTACACCTTC
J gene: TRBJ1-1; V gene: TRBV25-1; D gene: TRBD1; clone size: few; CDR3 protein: CASSERDRVSAFF; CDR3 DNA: TGTGCCAGCAGTGAAAGGGACAGGGTATCAGCTTTCTTT
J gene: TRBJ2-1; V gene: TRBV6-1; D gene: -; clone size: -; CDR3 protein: CASYLTYNEQFF; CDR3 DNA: TGTGCCAGCTACCTGACCTACAATGAGCAGTTCTTC
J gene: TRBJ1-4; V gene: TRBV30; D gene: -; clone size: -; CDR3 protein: CAWNSNTNEKLFF; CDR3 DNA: TGTGCCTGGAATTCCAACACTAATGAAAAACTGTTTTTT
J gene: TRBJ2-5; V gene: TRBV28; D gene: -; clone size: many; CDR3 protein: CASSFGKYQETQYF; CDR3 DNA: TGTGCCAGCAGTTTCGGGAAGTACCAAGAGACCCAGTACTTC
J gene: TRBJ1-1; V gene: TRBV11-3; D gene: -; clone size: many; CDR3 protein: CASSLVFKTEAFF; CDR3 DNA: TGTGCCAGCAGCTTAGTCTTTAAGACTGAAGCTTTCTTT
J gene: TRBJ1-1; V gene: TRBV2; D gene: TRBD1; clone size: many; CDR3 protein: CASTTGDSPEAFF; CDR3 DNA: TGTGCCAGCACTACAGGGGACTCCCCTGAAGCTTTCTTT
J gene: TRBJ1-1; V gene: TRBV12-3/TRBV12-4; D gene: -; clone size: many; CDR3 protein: CASKQRGLPTEAFF; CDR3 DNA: TGTGCCAGCAAACAACGTGGGCTGCCGACTGAAGCTTTCTTT
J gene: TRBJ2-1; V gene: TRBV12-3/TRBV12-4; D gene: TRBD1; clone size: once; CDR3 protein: CASSHRDRGTNEQFF; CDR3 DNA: TGTGCCAGCAGTCACCGGGACAGGGGGACCAATGAGCAGTTCTTC
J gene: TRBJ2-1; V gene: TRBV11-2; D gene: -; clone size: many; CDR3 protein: CASSLATSSYNEQFF; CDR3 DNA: TGTGCCAGCAGCCTTGCAACGAGCTCCTACAATGAGCAGTTCTTC
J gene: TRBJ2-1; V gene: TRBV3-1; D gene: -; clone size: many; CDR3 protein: CASSRVVHEQFF; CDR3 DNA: TGTGCCAGCAGCAGGGTCGTTCATGAGCAGTTCTTC
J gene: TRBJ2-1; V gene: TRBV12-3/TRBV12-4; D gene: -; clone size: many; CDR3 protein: CASSLEWDKDNEQFF; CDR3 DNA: TGTGCCAGCAGCCTCGAGTGGGATAAGGACAATGAGCAGTTCTTC